Reported below is one TCR beta chain. It lacks a known antigen. No much larger clone is present one base from it, and per-base qualities are unavailable. The CDR3 regions of human TCRbeta chains were analyzed by immunosequencing. For the original study's pipeline: TCRs in the repertoires were compared against a reference library of SARS-CoV-2-specific TCRs that had been generated with the MIRA antigen-specificity platform. Breadth was defined as the fraction of unique TCRs that were SARS-CoV-2-associated. Depth was defined as the fraction of total T cells that were SARS-CoV-2-associated. Using the MIRA data, every spike-specific TCR was mapped to the spike region that the TCR reacted to and assigned to either a CD4 or a CD8 class. Log10-transformed breadth and depth values were compared by one-way ANOVA with Sidak's multiple comparisons tests. TCRdb limited this immuneACCESS table to in-frame rearrangements with V and J called. A share of clones is missing; checked studies link under half to unresolved V genes, and the rest is unexplained. D and trimming were read from the DNA, whereas the V and J calls and clone size are those reported in that table. Present in this sample are 45,000 to 55,000 clones, 86% of which were seen just once. The ten largest clones add up to around 7.3% of the sample.

The entry originates in a study of T cell responses to AZD1222 COVID-19 vaccine (dated by TCRdb to about 2021). Broadly, across the study: A total of 230 to 250 trial participants underwent TCR sequencing, of whom roughly 210 had received two doses of AZD1222 and around 25 had received two doses of the MenACWY control vaccine. Trial participants were enrolled into age subgroups of 18-55, 56-69 and 70-plus years, which contained 148, 28 and 57 TCR-sequenced participants, respectively.

Here is what the overall study found, with its caveats: The 56-69-year group was small, and its depth increase did not reach significance, likely because of low power. Conclusions about previously exposed vaccinees are limited, since just 5 to 7 AZD1222 recipients were seropositive for SARS-CoV-2 at baseline. Because no day 14 peak-response samples were available, the repertoires could be characterized only after the peak T cell response. Participants were mostly white British and included more females than males, and it was suggested by the authors that clonal diversity may have been underestimated. Reportedly, almost half of the unique spike-specific TCRs recognized epitopes lying outside the regions that are mutated in the B.1.351 and B.1.1.7 variants. CD4 TCRs associated with the vaccine covered the entire spike protein, and the dominant responses were in regions 160-218 and 743-854. After two AZD1222 doses, both the breadth and the depth of spike-specific TCRs were significantly higher than at day 0 and than in MenACWY recipients.

According to the study, the label for this sample's time point signals: about 28 days (+/-7) after the second vaccine dose. AZD1222 recipients with second doses at about 4 weeks or about 12 weeks were pooled, because spike-specific TCR depth and breadth did not differ between schedules. Vaccinee samples were obtained from the UK trials COV001 and COV002, which included a single-blind randomized controlled phase 2/3 trial of AZD1222 (ChAdOx1 nCoV-19) in healthy adults. For TCRbeta chain sequencing, PBMC samples were collected from trial participants at day 0 and at day 28 after the second dose. V loses 7 bases of germline sequence and J loses 0 bases, and the interval between the two ends is 7 bases. Counted from cysteine to phenylalanine, this CDR3 has 13 amino acids. Just CDR3 DNA is preserved here, 39 bases in frame from base 1. For CDR1 and CDR2, the germline V gene (reference sequence) lists LNHDA and SQIVND.

The source of this sequence is an adult who received the AZD1222 COVID-19 vaccine. This chain is built from TRBV19 and TRBJ1-5, with the D gene too uncertain to name. The starting material was peripheral blood, obtained 28 days after the second AZD1222 dose. The CDR3 loop reads CASNLDSNQPQHF. The nucleotide sequence reads as follows: TGTGCCAGTAATTTAGATAGCAATCAGCCCCAGCATTTT.